The 32 T cell receptor beta chains listed next were all sequenced from one sample in a study of blood T cell repertoires in COVID-19. Only in-frame clones appear in the TCRdb table, and some are missing; sequencing was by immunoSEQ multiplex PCR. The sample contains some 250,000 clones, 86% of which appear only once. The sequencing sample was made of peripheral blood. The receptors stem from a man under 40 with active or convalescent COVID-19.

The chain combines TRBV6-5 with TRBJ2-7; 9 bases fit TRBD1. V was pared by 6 bases and J by 5 bases, with 8 bases of the junction left unmatched. Germline CDR1 reads MNHEY; CDR2 reads SVGAGI. The CDR3 is 14 amino acids. Here the CDR3 reads CASRRDRAVDEQYF. CDR3 coding DNA: TGTGCCAGCAGGAGGGACAGGGCTGTCGACGAGCAGTACTTC.

J is TRBJ2-2 and V is TRBV4-2, with TRBD1 as a possible D gene (5 bases). The ends were cut back, 6 bases at V and 1 base at J, with 9 bases in the middle. Germline CDR1 is LGHNA and CDR2 is YNFKEQ. This CDR3 has 14 amino acids. The CDR3 is CASRVQENTGELFF. CDR3 nucleotide sequence: TGTGCCAGCAGGGTACAGGAGAACACCGGGGAGCTGTTTTTT.

V is TRBV4-3 and J is TRBJ1-3; unclear D gene. CDR1 and CDR2 (germline): LGHNA, YSLEER. Trimming removed 1 base at V and 0 bases at J, with 10 bases between. The CDR3 sequence is 16 residues long. The CDR3 region is CASSQALRFSGNTIYF. In DNA, the CDR3 is TGCGCCAGCAGCCAAGCGCTCAGATTCTCTGGAAACACCATATATTTT.

The chain joins TRBV3-1 (or the pseudogene TRBV3-2) to TRBJ2-3; TRBD2 agrees at 7 bases. This CDR3 is built from 17 residues. After removal of 4 bases from V and 3 bases from J, the junction contained 13 bases not matched to a gene. CDR1 LGHDT and CDR2 YNNKEL come from the germline V gene (reference sequence). The CDR3 DNA follows: TGTGCCAGCAGCCCCGTCACCGCGCGGACTAGGACAGATACGCAGTATTTT. Translated, it gives CASSPVTARTRTDTQYF.

The chain couples TRBV19 to TRBJ2-3; TRBD2 aligns across 8 bases. The CDR3 runs 16 residues. In germline, CDR1 is LNHDA, CDR2 SQIVND (reference sequence). The V gene end was trimmed by 8 bases and the J gene end by 5 bases; junction bases not matched to a gene: 15. CDR3 residues: CASATSGSRQGDTQYF. CDR3 nucleotides: TGTGCCAGTGCAACTAGCGGTTCACGGCAGGGAGATACGCAGTATTTT.

The chain is built from TRBV2 and TRBJ2-1; the D gene is possibly TRBD2 (5 bases). Germline V CDR1 and CDR2: SNHLY, FYNNEI. This CDR3 region has 14 residues. Trimming removed 7 bases from V and 7 bases from J, with 17 bases in between. The CDR3 coding sequence is TGTGCCAGCACGGACTCCCCATCGTTTAATGAGCAGTTCTTC. It codes for CASTDSPSFNEQFF.

The rearrangement joins TRBV11-2 to TRBJ2-1; 8 bases are shared with TRBD1. Germline V gene data show CDR1 as SGHAT and CDR2 as FQNNGV. The CDR3 has 14 amino acids. The J segment lost 10 bases and the V segment lost 6 bases, leaving 11 bases of the junction unmatched. CDR3 residues: CASSYRQGRGEQFF. The CDR3 DNA reads TGTGCCAGCAGTTATAGACAGGGGCGAGGGGAGCAGTTCTTC.

The J gene is TRBJ2-5, the V gene TRBV9, with TRBD2 as a possible D gene (6 bases). This CDR3 has 16 amino acids. With 0 bases removed from V and 6 bases from J, the gap between germline ends came to 18 bases. Germline CDR1 is SGDLS and CDR2 is YYNGEE. Written as DNA, the CDR3 is TGTGCCAGCAGCGTAGGAGACTACGGGACTCTAAAGACCCAGTACTTC. Its protein product is CASSVGDYGTLKTQYF.

This chain joins TRBV27 and TRBJ1-5, with 9 nucleotides matching TRBD1. The V segment lost 5 bases and the J segment 0 bases; nucleotides outside the gene matches: 5. Looked up from germline, CDR1 is MNHEY and CDR2 is SMNVEV (reference sequence). The CDR3 has 16 residues. This CDR3 is CASSAGTGYSNQPQHF. Written as DNA, the CDR3 is TGTGCCAGCAGTGCCGGGACAGGGTATAGCAATCAGCCCCAGCATTTT.

This rearrangement joins TRBV29-1 to TRBJ2-7; 8 bases are shared with TRBD1. The ends lost 4 bases at V and 3 bases at J; junction bases unmatched: 11. CDR3 length: 15 amino acids. CDR1 SQVTM and CDR2 ANQGSEA come from the germline V gene. The CDR3 sequence is CSVVFTGGRLYEQYF. The CDR3 nucleotides are TGCAGCGTTGTTTTTACAGGGGGTCGCCTCTACGAGCAGTACTTC.

The V and J genes are TRBV24-1 and TRBJ2-5; D is unclear. Trimming took off 4 bases at V and 0 bases at J, with 5 bases between the two ends. Germline V gene data show CDR1 as KGHDR and CDR2 as SFDVKD. The CDR3 runs to 13 residues. CDR3 region: CATSDGDQETQYF. For the CDR3, the DNA is TGTGCCACCAGTGACGGAGACCAAGAGACCCAGTACTTC.

The chain joins TRBV4-2 to TRBJ1-4; the match to TRBD1 covers 9 bases. Trimming at V came to 3 bases and at J to 3 bases, leaving 8 bases not matched to a gene. Per the germline V gene, CDR1 is LGHNA and CDR2 is YNFKEQ. The CDR3 length is 17 residues. The CDR3 bases are TGTGCCAGCAGCCAGGGACACAGGGGGCGAGCTAATGAAAAACTGTTTTTT. It codes for CASSQGHRGRANEKLFF.

This clone was recorded once. V is TRBV6-1 and J is TRBJ2-7, with D perhaps TRBD2 (5 bases). V was trimmed by 0 bases and J by 2 bases, leaving 11 bases between them. Germline loops: CDR1 MNHNS, CDR2 SASEGT. The CDR3 length is 15 residues. The CDR3: CASSEAHEGTYEQYF. The CDR3 nucleotides are TGTGCCAGCAGTGAAGCGCATGAGGGAACCTACGAGCAGTACTTC.

The chain has TRBV5-6 and TRBJ1-1; TRBD1 matches 11 bases. The CDR3 covers 15 residues. CDR1 and CDR2 from the germline V gene are SGHDT and YYEEEE. The junction had 3 bases not matched to a gene; V was cut back by 2 bases and J by 3 bases. DNA of the CDR3: TGTGCCAGCAGCTTTCTGGACAGGGGGCACACTGAAGCTTTCTTT. Translation: CASSFLDRGHTEAFF.

The chain combines TRBV6-2 or TRBV6-3 with TRBJ2-1; possible D gene TRBD1, 6 bases. The CDR3 spans 16 residues. V lost 4 bases and J lost 8, with 21 bases in between. Germline-derived CDR1 and CDR2 are MNHEY and SVGEGT. The CDR3 DNA is TGTGCCAGCAGTTTCTCCTCGCAGAGGGGGTACGATGAGCAGTTCTTC. This codes for CASSFSSQRGYDEQFF.

J is TRBJ1-1 and V is TRBV14, with 8 bases fitting TRBD1. Germline loops: CDR1 SGHDN, CDR2 FVKESK. The CDR3 covers 14 residues. The J segment lost 0 bases and the V segment lost 4 bases, leaving 1 base of the junction unmatched. The CDR3 reads CASSRQGMNTEAFF. In nucleotides, the CDR3 is TGTGCCAGCAGCCGACAGGGGATGAACACTGAAGCTTTCTTT.

The chain links TRBV4-3 to TRBJ1-2; no clear D. Trimming shortened V by 5 bases and J by 6 bases, and 19 bases separated the two germline ends. The CDR3 is made up of 15 amino acids. CDR1 and CDR2 (germline): LGHNA, YSLEER. CDR3 residues: CASSGGSRAINGYTF. The CDR3 nucleotides read TGCGCCAGCAGCGGCGGGTCCCGGGCAATAAATGGCTACACCTTC.

This chain joins TRBV11-3 and TRBJ1-1; D is perhaps TRBD1 (6 bases). Between the trimmed V and J ends, which lost 8 bases and 1 base, there was a span of 11 bases. The CDR3 is 13 amino acids. Looked up from germline, CDR1 is SGHNT and CDR2 is YENEEA. In DNA, the CDR3 is TGTGCCAGCTCCGGGACACAGAACACTGAAGCTTTCTTT. It encodes CASSGTQNTEAFF. Looking up the rest from reference TRBV11-3 and TRBJ1-1 gives the full variable domain: EAGVVQSPRYKIIEKKQPVAFWCNPISGHNTLYWYLQNLGQGPELLIRYENEEAVDDSQLPKDRFSAERLKGVDSTLKIQPAELGDSAVYLCASSGTQNTEAFFGQGTRLTVV.

This chain joins TRBV5-4 and TRBJ1-1, with unresolved D. V was clipped by 4 bases and J by 7 bases, with 14 bases between them. From germline, CDR1 is SGHNT and CDR2 YYREEE (reference sequence). The CDR3 runs 13 residues. CDR3 protein: CASSPEVAVEAFF. The CDR3, as DNA: TGTGCCAGCAGCCCCGAAGTTGCGGTTGAAGCTTTCTTT.

CDR3 protein: CASSLGQGAGNTIYF. DNA of the CDR3: TGTGCCAGCAGCTTAGGACAGGGGGCTGGAAACACCATATATTTT. The chain uses TRBV7-2 and TRBJ1-3; 9 bases map to TRBD1. The CDR3 is 15 residues long. Germline V CDR1 and CDR2: SGHTA, FQGNSA. After removal of 1 base from V and 2 bases from J, the junction contained 0 bases not matched to a gene.

V usage is TRBV18 and J usage is TRBJ2-5; unclear D gene. Deletions cut 1 base from V and 2 bases from J, with 8 bases between. This CDR3 is 14 amino acids long. From germline, CDR1 is KGHSH and CDR2 LQKENI. The CDR3 reads CASSPRALQETQYF. As DNA, the CDR3 is TGTGCCAGCTCACCACGGGCGTTACAAGAGACCCAGTACTTC.

This clone was seen only a few times. V and J are TRBV3-1 (or the pseudogene TRBV3-2) and TRBJ2-7, with 9 bases aligning to TRBD2. This CDR3 is built from 15 residues. CDR1 is LGHDT, CDR2 YNNKEL, per germline (reference sequence). The V segment lost 2 bases and the J segment 3 bases; nucleotides outside the gene matches: 5. The CDR3 protein is CASSQPGLAFYEQYF. CDR3 in DNA: TGTGCCAGCAGCCAACCGGGACTAGCTTTCTACGAGCAGTACTTC.

The chain carries TRBV23-1 and TRBJ1-2; 11 bases map to TRBD1. TRBV23-1 qualifies as an ORF whose function is uncertain. V lost 0 bases to trimming and J lost 7 bases; unmatched junction nucleotides: 19. The CDR3 sequence is 20 residues long. The CDR3: CASSQSIRDRGAGGHVGYTF. Here the CDR3 DNA reads TGCGCCAGCAGTCAATCGATCAGGGACAGGGGGGCCGGGGGTCACGTTGGCTACACCTTC.

The V call is TRBV10-1, the J call TRBJ2-1; 7 bases align to TRBD1. The CDR3 spans 16 residues. V shed 0 bases and J 6 bases; nucleotides not matched to a gene: 8. The V gene's germline CDR1 is WNHNN and CDR2 SYGVQD (reference sequence). The CDR3 DNA sequence: TGCGCCAGCAGTGAGTCGGGCAGGGGGTCAGGCAATGAGCAGTTCTTC. It specifies CASSESGRGSGNEQFF.

V gene TRBV19 combines with J gene TRBJ1-1; unclear D gene. The germline V gene encodes CDR1 LNHDA and CDR2 SQIVND (reference sequence). Trimming shortened V by 1 base and J by 4 bases, and 16 bases separated the two germline ends. There are 16 residues in the CDR3. This CDR3 reads CASSIGFGGYGTEAFF. CDR3 bases: TGTGCCAGTAGTATAGGGTTCGGCGGGTACGGCACTGAAGCTTTCTTT.

This chain connects TRBV25-1 to TRBJ2-7, with 8 bases identical to TRBD2. V gave up 1 base and J gave up 3 bases; unmatched junction bases: 11. The CDR3 is made up of 17 amino acids. The V gene's germline CDR1 is MGHDK and CDR2 SYGVNS. The CDR3 region is CASSESERTGGLYEQYF. CDR3 nucleotides: TGTGCCAGCAGTGAATCGGAAAGGACGGGGGGGCTCTACGAGCAGTACTTC.

This clone was counted only a few times. V and J are TRBV3-1 (or the pseudogene TRBV3-2) and TRBJ1-4; TRBD1 aligns across 8 bases. V shed 6 bases and J 7 bases; nucleotides not matched to a gene: 4. Germline CDR1 LGHDT, CDR2 YNNKEL (reference sequence). The CDR3 is 13 residues long. CDR3 sequence reads: CASRAGGSEKLFF. The CDR3, as DNA: TGTGCCAGCAGGGCAGGGGGCAGTGAAAAACTGTTTTTT.

This clone is a singleton in its sample. The J gene is TRBJ2-2, the V gene TRBV9; D might be TRBD1 (5 bases). The CDR3 covers 16 residues. V dropped 4 bases and J dropped 0 bases, with 13 bases sitting between them. The germline V gene encodes CDR1 SGDLS and CDR2 YYNGEE. CDR3 sequence reads: CASSPTPGPNTGELFF. DNA of the CDR3: TGTGCCAGCAGCCCTACTCCAGGGCCGAACACCGGGGAGCTGTTTTTT.

The chain combines TRBV4-2 with TRBJ2-3; TRBD2 matches 11 bases. The germline V gene encodes CDR1 LGHNA and CDR2 YNFKEQ. The J segment lost 0 bases and the V segment lost 2 bases, leaving 1 base of the junction unmatched. This CDR3 contains 16 residues. This chain's CDR3 is CASSQRTSGSTDTQYF. DNA for the CDR3: TGTGCCAGCAGCCAACGGACTAGCGGGAGCACAGATACGCAGTATTTT.

The J gene is TRBJ1-2, the V gene TRBV7-3; 8 bases map to TRBD1. The germline gives CDR1 SGHTA, CDR2 FQGTGA. V lost 5 bases to trimming and J lost 3 bases; unmatched junction nucleotides: 2. The CDR3 is made up of 13 amino acids. The CDR3, as DNA: TGTGCCAGCAGCCAGGGGGCGGACTATGGCTACACCTTC. Residues: CASSQGADYGYTF.

The V and J genes are TRBV19 and TRBJ1-5, with D tentatively TRBD1 (5 bases). Trimming left V 6 bases short and J 7 bases short, with 13 bases between. CDR1 and CDR2 (germline): LNHDA, SQIVND (reference sequence). The CDR3 contains 13 residues. The CDR3 DNA is TGTGCCAGTAGGGGTCAGGGTGGACAGCCCCAGCATTTT. Amino acids: CASRGQGGQPQHF.

The chain links TRBV9 to TRBJ2-3, with D unclear. The length of the CDR3 is 14 residues. Germline CDR1 is SGDLS and CDR2 is YYNGEE. V was clipped by 2 bases and J by 1 base, with 8 bases between them. The CDR3, as DNA: TGTGCCAGCAGCGTTTTAGGAGGCACAGATACGCAGTATTTT. It yields the protein CASSVLGGTDTQYF.